The clone carrying this T cell receptor beta chain was counted at least ten times. Data came from immunoSEQ multiplex PCR; TCRdb stores just in-frame clones and leaves some out. The top ten clones hold approximately 2% of a sample with over 150,000 clones, 80% to 90% of them seen once. These data originate in a study of blood T cell repertoires in COVID-19. Study background: Material from acute and convalescent COVID-19 was sourced from the United States, Italy and Spain. PBMCs, B-cell-depleted T cells, or T cells provided the cDNA or gDNA that made up the material.

Germline CDR1 is SGHVS and CDR2 is FNYEAQ. This CDR3 comprises 14 residues. The V end was cut by 6 bases, the J end by 2 bases, with 11 bases between. The V call is TRBV7-6, the J call TRBJ1-3; D may be TRBD1 (5 bases). The source of this sequence is a woman older than 75 with acute or convalescent COVID-19. Sequencing was carried out using peripheral blood. The chain's CDR3 is CASRYPGPGNTIYF. CDR3 in DNA: TGTGCCAGCAGATATCCAGGGCCTGGAAACACCATATATTTT.